This entry describes one TCR beta chain. Its antigen is unknown. The CDR3 is 19 amino acids. The germline V gene encodes CDR1 SEHNR and CDR2 FQNEAQ (reference sequence). Trimming cost V 6 bases and J 8 bases; bases outside gene matches: 25. Vbeta (60) and Jbeta (13) primers were used in the PCR. Sequencing was performed with immunoSEQ multiplex PCR; in TCRdb, only in-frame clones are kept and a portion is missing. The sample includes approximately 150,000 clones, around three quarters of them seen just once. The data stem from a study of cytomegalovirus exposure and HLA in healthy donors. General observations from the study: Through in vitro validation, a few CMV-associated chains were shown to be specific for CMV antigens.

This chain joins TRBV7-9 and TRBJ2-1; 7 bases match TRBD1. Specimen: PBMCs. The TCR comes from a woman aged 25 to 39 in good health and CMV-seronegative. The chain's CDR3 is CASSYTTGLWSAFGDEQFF. CDR3 in DNA: TGTGCCAGCAGTTACACGACAGGGTTGTGGTCGGCGTTTGGCGATGAGCAGTTCTTC.